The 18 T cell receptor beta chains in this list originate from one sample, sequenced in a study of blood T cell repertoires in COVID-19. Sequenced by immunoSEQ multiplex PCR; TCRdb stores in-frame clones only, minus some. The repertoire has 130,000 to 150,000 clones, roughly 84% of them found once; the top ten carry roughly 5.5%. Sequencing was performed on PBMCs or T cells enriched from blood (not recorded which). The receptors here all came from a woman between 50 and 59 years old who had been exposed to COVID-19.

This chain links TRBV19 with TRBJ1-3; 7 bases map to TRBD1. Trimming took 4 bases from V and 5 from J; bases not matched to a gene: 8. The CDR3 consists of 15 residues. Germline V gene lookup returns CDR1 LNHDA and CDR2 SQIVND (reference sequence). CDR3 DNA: TGTGCCAGTAGTAACTCTGGGGGACAGAGAAACACCATATATTTT. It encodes CASSNSGGQRNTIYF.

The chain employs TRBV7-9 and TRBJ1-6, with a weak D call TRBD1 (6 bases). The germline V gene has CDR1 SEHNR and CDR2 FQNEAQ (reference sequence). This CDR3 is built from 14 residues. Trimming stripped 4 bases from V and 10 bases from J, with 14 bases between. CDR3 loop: CASSSLDSRSPLHF. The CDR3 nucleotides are TGTGCCAGCAGCTCGTTGGACAGTCGCTCACCCCTCCACTTT.

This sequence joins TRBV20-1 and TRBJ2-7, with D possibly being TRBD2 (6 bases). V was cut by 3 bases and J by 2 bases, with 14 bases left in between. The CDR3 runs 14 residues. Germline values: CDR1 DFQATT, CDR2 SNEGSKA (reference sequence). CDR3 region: CSASPTGGTYEQYF. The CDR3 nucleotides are TGCAGTGCTAGTCCGACCGGGGGAACCTACGAGCAGTACTTC.

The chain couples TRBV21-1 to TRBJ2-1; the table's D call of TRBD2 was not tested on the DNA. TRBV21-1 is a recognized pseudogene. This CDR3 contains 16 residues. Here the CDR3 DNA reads TGTGCCAGCAGCAAAGAACTAGCGGGGCCTCTCAATGAGCAGTTCTTC. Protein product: CASSKELAGPLNEQFF.

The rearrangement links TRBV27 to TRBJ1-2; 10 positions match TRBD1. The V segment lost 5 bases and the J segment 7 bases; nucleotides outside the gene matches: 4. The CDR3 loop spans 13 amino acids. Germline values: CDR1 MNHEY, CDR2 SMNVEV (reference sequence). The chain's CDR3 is CASSMTGGRGYTF. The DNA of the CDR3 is TGTGCCAGCAGTATGACAGGGGGCCGTGGCTACACCTTC.

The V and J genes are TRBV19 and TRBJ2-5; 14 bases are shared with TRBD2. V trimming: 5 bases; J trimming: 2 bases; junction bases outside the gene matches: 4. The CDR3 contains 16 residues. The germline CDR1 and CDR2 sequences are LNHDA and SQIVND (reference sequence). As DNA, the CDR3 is TGTGCCAGTAGTCCCCGGACTAGCGGGGGGCAAGAGACCCAGTACTTC. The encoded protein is CASSPRTSGGQETQYF. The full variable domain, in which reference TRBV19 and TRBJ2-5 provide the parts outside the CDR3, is DGGITQSPKYLFRKEGQNVTLSCEQNLNHDAMYWYRQDPGQGLRLIYYSQIVNDFQKGDIAEGYSVSREKKESFPLTVTSAQKNPTAFYLCASSPRTSGGQETQYFGPGTRLLVL.

CDR3 bases: TGTGCCAGCAGTGTCGACAGGGCTGTAGTCACAGATACGCAGTATTTT. This encodes CASSVDRAVVTDTQYF. This chain uses TRBV2 with TRBJ2-3, with 7 bases identical to TRBD1. The CDR3 runs to 16 residues. The V segment lost 4 bases and the J segment 2 bases; nucleotides outside the gene matches: 9. Germline V gene lookup returns CDR1 SNHLY and CDR2 FYNNEI.

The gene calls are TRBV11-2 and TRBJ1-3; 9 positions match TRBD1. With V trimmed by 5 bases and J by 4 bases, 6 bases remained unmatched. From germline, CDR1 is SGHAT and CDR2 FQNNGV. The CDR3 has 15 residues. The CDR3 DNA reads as TGTGCCAGCAGCCGCCGGGACAGGGCAGGAAACACCATATATTTT. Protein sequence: CASSRRDRAGNTIYF. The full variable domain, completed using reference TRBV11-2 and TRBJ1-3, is EAGVAQSPRYKIIEKRQSVAFWCNPISGHATLYWYQQILGQGPKLLIQFQNNGVVDDSQLPKDRFSAERLKGVDSTLKIQPAKLEDSAVYLCASSRRDRAGNTIYFGEGSWLTVV.

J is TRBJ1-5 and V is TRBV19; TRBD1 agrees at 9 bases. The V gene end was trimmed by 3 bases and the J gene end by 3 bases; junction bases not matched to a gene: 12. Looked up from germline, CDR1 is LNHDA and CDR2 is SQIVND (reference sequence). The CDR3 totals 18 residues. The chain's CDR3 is CASSMFVIRTGANQPQHF. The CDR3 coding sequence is TGTGCCAGTAGTATGTTTGTTATCCGGACAGGGGCCAATCAGCCCCAGCATTTT.

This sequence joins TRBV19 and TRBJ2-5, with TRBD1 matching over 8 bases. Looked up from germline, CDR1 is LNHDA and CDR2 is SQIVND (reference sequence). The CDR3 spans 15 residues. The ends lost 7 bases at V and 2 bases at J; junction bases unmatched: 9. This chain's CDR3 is CASTDRWTGQETQYF. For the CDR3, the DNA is TGTGCCAGTACTGACCGTTGGACAGGGCAAGAGACCCAGTACTTC.

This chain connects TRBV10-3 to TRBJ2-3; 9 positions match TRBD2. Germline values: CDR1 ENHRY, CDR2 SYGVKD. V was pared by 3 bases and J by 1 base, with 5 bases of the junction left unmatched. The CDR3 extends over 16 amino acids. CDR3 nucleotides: TGTGCCATCAGTGAATTAGCGGGAGAAGGCACAGATACGCAGTATTTT. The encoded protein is CAISELAGEGTDTQYF.

CDR3 residues: CASSASEGSNQPQHF. The CDR3 coding sequence is TGTGCCAGTAGTGCCTCGGAGGGAAGCAATCAGCCCCAGCATTTT. The chain carries TRBV19 and TRBJ1-5, with no clear D. V was pared by 5 bases and J by 1 base, with 12 bases between. Germline loops: CDR1 LNHDA, CDR2 SQIVND (reference sequence). The CDR3 covers 15 residues.

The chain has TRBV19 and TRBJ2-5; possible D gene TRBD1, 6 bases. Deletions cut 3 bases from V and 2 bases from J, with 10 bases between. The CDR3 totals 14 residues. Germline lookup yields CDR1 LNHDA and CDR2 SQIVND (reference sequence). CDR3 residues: CASSMGHFQETQYF. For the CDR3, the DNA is TGTGCCAGTAGTATGGGACATTTTCAAGAGACCCAGTACTTC.

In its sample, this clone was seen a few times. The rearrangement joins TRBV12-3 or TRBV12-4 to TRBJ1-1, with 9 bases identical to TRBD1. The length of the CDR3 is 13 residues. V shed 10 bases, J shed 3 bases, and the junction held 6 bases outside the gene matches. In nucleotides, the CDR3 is TGTGCCACCGGACAGGGGTTTTACACTGAAGCTTTCTTT. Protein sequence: CATGQGFYTEAFF.

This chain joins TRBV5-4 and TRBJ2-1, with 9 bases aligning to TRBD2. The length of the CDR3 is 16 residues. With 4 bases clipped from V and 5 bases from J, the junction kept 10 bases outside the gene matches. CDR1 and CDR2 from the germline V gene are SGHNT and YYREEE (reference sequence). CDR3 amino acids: CASSPPGLARDNEQFF. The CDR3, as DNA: TGTGCCAGCAGCCCTCCGGGACTAGCAAGGGACAATGAGCAGTTCTTC.

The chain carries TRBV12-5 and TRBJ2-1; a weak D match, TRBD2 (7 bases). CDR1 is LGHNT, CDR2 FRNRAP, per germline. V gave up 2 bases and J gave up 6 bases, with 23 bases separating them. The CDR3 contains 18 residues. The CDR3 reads CASGLPDPGGPYGNEQFF. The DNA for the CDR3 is TGTGCTAGTGGTTTGCCCGACCCGGGGGGCCCGTACGGCAATGAGCAGTTCTTC.

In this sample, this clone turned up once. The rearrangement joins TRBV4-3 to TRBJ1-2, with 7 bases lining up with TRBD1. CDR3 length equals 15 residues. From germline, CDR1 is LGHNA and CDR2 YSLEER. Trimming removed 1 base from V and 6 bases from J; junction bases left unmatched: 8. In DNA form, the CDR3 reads TGCGCCAGCAGCCAAGGGGCGACAGGGATGGATGGCTACACCTTC. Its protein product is CASSQGATGMDGYTF.

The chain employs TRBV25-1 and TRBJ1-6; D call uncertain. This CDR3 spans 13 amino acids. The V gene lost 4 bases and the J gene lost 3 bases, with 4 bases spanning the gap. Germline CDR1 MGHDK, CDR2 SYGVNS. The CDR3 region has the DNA TGTGCCAGCAGTGTCCTCTATAATTCACCCCTCCACTTT. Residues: CASSVLYNSPLHF.